The rows below give T cell receptor beta chains drawn from one sample of a study of graft-versus-host responses after intestinal transplantation. These receptors' targets are unknown. TCRdb's table, derived via immunoSEQ multiplex PCR, lists solely in-frame clones and lacks some. The sample shows roughly 110,000 clones, roughly nine tenths of them seen only once. Sequencing was performed on unstimulated CD4+ T cells sorted from spleen or lymph node cells, taken before transplant. The receptors were sampled from a human donor who was the organ donor for an intestinal transplant. Both conserved end residues are trimmed from each CDR3. The order of the fields is J gene, V gene, CDR3 protein.

TRBJ1-1	TRBV7-2	ASSLRTANTEAF
TRBJ1-1	TRBV6-5	ASSSTGTGINTEAF
TRBJ1-5	TRBV30	AWSAGTGGGQPQH
TRBJ2-3	TRBV19	ASSAPGLPGPDTQY
TRBJ2-7	TRBV2	ASSGPTGNHEQY
TRBJ2-1	TRBV7-8	ASSLERTLGIGEQF
TRBJ2-3	TRBV18	ASSRQGAEDTQY
TRBJ2-1	TRBV7-9	ASSGSGSAYNEQF
TRBJ2-3	TRBV10-3	AISESSGASTDTQY
TRBJ2-1	TRBV7-3	ASSFGGSYNEQF
TRBJ2-2	TRBV18	ASSRFGLAGNTGELF
TRBJ1-1	TRBV19	ASSSPQVNTEAF
TRBJ2-3	TRBV29-1	SVEDGGSTDTQY
TRBJ2-5	TRBV6-4	ASTLGGPHETQY
TRBJ1-5	TRBV7-7	ASSLYEDQPQH
TRBJ2-7	TRBV9	ASSVDGVQGAREQY
TRBJ1-5	TRBV7-9	ASSYKGPGQPQH
TRBJ1-2	TRBV9	ASSPQGGNYGYT
TRBJ2-4	TRBV27	ASSWDTSLAKNIQY
TRBJ2-1	TRBV5-1	ASGLRDEQF
TRBJ1-2	TRBV28	ASSSRTILGRYT
TRBJ2-4	TRBV7-9	ASSLRGDTKNIQY
TRBJ2-7	TRBV5-5	ASSLGGLWYEQY
TRBJ2-1	TRBV20-1	SARGDEQF